This TCR beta chain was captured in a study of molecular identifiers for immune sequencing clone quantification listed by TCRdb under 2018. For the study in its entirety: For a replicate experiment, RNA from roughly 21,000 or 96,000 naive CD8 T cells was divided into five aliquots, of which four were sequenced. The study was a methods study using CD8 T cells to benchmark molecular-identifier clustering-based TCR repertoire sequencing (MIDCIRS) and TCR RNA copy counting.

The library relied on PCR. This sample was sequenced with an Illumina HiSeq 4000. Preparation of bulk TCR libraries followed a previously described approach, with the TCR primers listed in Table S5. Total RNA was purified with the Qiagen AllPrep DNA/RNA kit. Reads from multiple sequencing runs of the same library were pooled before analysis. Per the authors' processing: Reads were retained only if an exact TCR constant sequence was present, and the retained reads were trimmed to 150 nt and grouped according to their 12-nt molecular barcodes. Reads within each barcode group were sub-clustered using a 15% Levenshtein threshold, and quality-weighted consensus sequences were constructed for each RNA molecule. Non-functional sequences were excluded, and lower-count sequences lying one edit away from another sequence were also excluded. Based on a fit of two negative binomial distributions, barcode sub-clusters having less than 20% of the maximum read count were discarded. TCRdb passed the public sequencing reads through fastp at Q25 and MiXCR, retaining productive beta sequences. A single entry per CDR3 protein holds the most common genes and DNA from its merged rows. TCRdb, not the original authors, processed these V and J calls. The sample table lists over 600,000 distinct CDR3 sequences, about 20% of them with a count of one. Of the sample, roughly 0.85% is held by the ten largest clones.

In its sample, this clonotype was seen many times. No cognate antigen has been identified for it. Per-nucleotide qualities are absent, and no much larger clonotype sits a single base away. V trim: 9 bases; J trim: 0 bases; unmatched bases: 2. Counted from cysteine to phenylalanine, this CDR3 has 13 amino acids. The only DNA kept is the CDR3, 39 bases in frame from the first base. CDR1 and CDR2 were assigned from the germline V gene as SNHLY and FYNNEI. Broader findings and caveats from the paper: The sizes of highly expanded clones could end up underestimated when identical TCR molecules share a barcode. Modeling gave around 3 recovered TCR RNA copies per cell versus around 9.9 by digital PCR, implying around 33% capture efficiency. Clones above 20 RNA copies held over 97% of molecules in CMV-specific effector cells but under 1% in naive cells. A single cell's worth of spiked-in Jurkat TCR RNA was reported detectable even among around 970,000 naive CD8 T cells. When barcode sub-clustering was left out, chimeric consensus sequences inflated TCR diversity, with chimeras reaching as high as 47%. Spiked-in Jurkat TCR RNA (roughly 10 copies' worth), which is not part of the donor repertoire, was contained in the naive libraries.

Naive CD8 T cell libraries were made from around 18,000 to 910,000 sorted cells using 10%, 30% or 50% of purified RNA. On a BD FACSAria II, naive CD8 T cells were FACS-sorted as CD8+CD4-CCR7+CD45RA+ and collected into RLT Plus buffer. Detection sensitivity was tested by spiking Jurkat RNA equal to ten TCR copies' worth into samples containing about 20,000-1,000,000 naive CD8 T cells. CD8 T cells were enriched using RosetteSep CD8+ T Cell Enrichment Cocktail and Ficoll-Paque, and the enriched cells then underwent ACK red cell lysis. Sequenced input: naive CD8+ T cells from blood, with Jurkat cell RNA spiked in. The sample's cell subset or site label, decoded: FACS-sorted CD8+CD4-CCR7+CD45RA+ naive T cells. Here the chain combines TRBV2 and TRBJ2-1; TRBD1 lines up with 7 middle nucleotides. This TCR was recovered from a human donor in good health. Some libraries in this study had Jurkat cell RNA spiked in. The DNA reads as follows: TGTGCCAGGGACAGGAGCTCCTACAATGAGCAGTTCTTC. Its translation reads: CARDRSSYNEQFF.